These 9 T cell receptor beta chains came from one sample sequenced in a study of blood T cell repertoires in COVID-19. TCRdb keeps only in-frame clones here, not all; method: immunoSEQ multiplex PCR. This sample has around 200,000 clones, with about 86% found just once. The sequencing sample was made of peripheral blood. Receptor source: a man aged 60-69 years who had recovered from COVID-19.

The rearrangement uses TRBV6-5 and TRBJ1-4; the D is unclear. V was clipped by 6 bases and J by 8 bases, with 19 bases between them. Germline loops: CDR1 MNHEY, CDR2 SVGAGI. CDR3 length: 15 residues. The CDR3 spells CASSPGRVEWEKLFF. The CDR3 DNA follows: TGTGCCAGCAGCCCCGGGAGGGTGGAGTGGGAAAAACTGTTTTTT.

This clone was seen just once. The J gene is TRBJ1-5, the V gene TRBV2; D uncertain. The CDR3 length is 17 residues. Germline CDR1 and CDR2: SNHLY and FYNNEI. V was clipped by 1 base and J by 0 bases, with 13 bases between them. The CDR3 sequence: CASSEEYTKISNQPQHF. The CDR3 region has the DNA TGTGCCAGCAGTGAAGAATACACTAAGATTAGCAATCAGCCCCAGCATTTT.

The chain employs TRBV18 and TRBJ2-2; D perhaps matches TRBD1 (6 bases). CDR1 KGHSH and CDR2 LQKENI come from the germline V gene. V lost 2 bases to trimming and J lost 2 bases, with 15 bases between them. This CDR3 contains 17 residues. The CDR3 DNA sequence: TGTGCCAGCTCACCAGGAAGTACAGGGACAAACACCGGGGAGCTGTTTTTT. It translates to CASSPGSTGTNTGELFF.

This sequence joins TRBV2 and TRBJ2-2; weak D call: TRBD1 (5 bases). CDR1 and CDR2 (germline): SNHLY, FYNNEI. The CDR3 is made up of 14 amino acids. Trimming took 3 bases from V and 6 from J, leaving 11 bases between them. CDR3 residues: CASSDRVRAGELFF. In nucleotides, the CDR3 is TGTGCCAGCAGTGACAGGGTTCGGGCCGGGGAGCTGTTTTTT. The full variable domain, completed using reference TRBV2 and TRBJ2-2, is EPEVTQTPSHQVTQMGQEVILRCVPISNHLYFYWYRQILGQKVEFLVSFYNNEISEKSEIFDDQFSVERPDGSNFTLKIRSTKLEDSAMYFCASSDRVRAGELFFGEGSRLTVL.

The rearrangement uses TRBV3-1 (or the pseudogene TRBV3-2) and TRBJ2-5, with 11 bases that match TRBD2. CDR1 is LGHDT, CDR2 YNNKEL, per germline (reference sequence). This CDR3 comprises 14 residues. The V gene end was trimmed by 4 bases and the J gene end by 4 bases; junction bases not matched to a gene: 2. CDR3 region: CASSLAGGGETQYF. The CDR3 nucleotides read TGTGCCAGCAGCCTAGCGGGGGGGGGAGAGACCCAGTACTTC.

This clone was counted only a few times. The CDR3 here is CASKVQGLGGYTF. CDR3 DNA sequence: TGTGCCAGCAAAGTACAGGGATTAGGTGGCTACACCTTC. The V call is TRBV6-5, the J call TRBJ1-2; weak D call: TRBD1 (6 bases). The germline gives CDR1 MNHEY, CDR2 SVGAGI. Trimming left V 7 bases short and J 7 bases short, with 16 bases between. This CDR3 is built from 13 residues.

V and J are TRBV30 and TRBJ1-5; the D is unclear. CDR1 GTSNPN and CDR2 SVGIG come from the germline V gene (reference sequence). Trimming stripped 0 bases from V and 7 bases from J, with 13 bases between. The CDR3 has 14 residues. CDR3 DNA sequence: TGTGCCTGGAGTGTAAAGCTAGTTTGGCAGCCCCAGCATTTT. Amino acid sequence: CAWSVKLVWQPQHF.

This clone occurred once. V gene TRBV11-2 combines with J gene TRBJ1-5; the match to TRBD1 covers 9 bases. This CDR3 is built from 14 residues. Germline CDR1 is SGHAT and CDR2 is FQNNGV. V was pared by 3 bases and J by 7 bases, with 4 bases of the junction left unmatched. The CDR3 loop reads CASSFDRGNQPQHF. CDR3 in DNA: TGTGCCAGCAGCTTTGACAGGGGGAACCAGCCCCAGCATTTT.

The CDR3 nucleotides are TGTGCCAGCAGCCAGGGTACCACTAATGAAAAACTGTTTTTT. Encoded protein: CASSQGTTNEKLFF. The chain links TRBV2 to TRBJ1-4, with D possibly being TRBD1 (5 bases). Per germline, CDR1 SNHLY and CDR2 FYNNEI. V gave up 6 bases and J gave up 2 bases, with 10 bases separating them. The CDR3 runs 14 residues.